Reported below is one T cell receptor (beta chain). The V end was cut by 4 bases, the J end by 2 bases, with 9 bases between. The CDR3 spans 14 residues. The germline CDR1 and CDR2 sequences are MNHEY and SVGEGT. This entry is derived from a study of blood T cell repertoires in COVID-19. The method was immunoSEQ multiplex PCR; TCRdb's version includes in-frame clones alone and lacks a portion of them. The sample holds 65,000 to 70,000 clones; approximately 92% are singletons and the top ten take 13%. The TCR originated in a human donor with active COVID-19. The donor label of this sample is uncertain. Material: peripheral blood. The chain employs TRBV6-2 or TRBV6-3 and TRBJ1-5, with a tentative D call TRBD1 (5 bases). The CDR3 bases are TGTGCCAGCAGTTCAGGGTCTGGCAATCAGCCCCAGCATTTT. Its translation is CASSSGSGNQPQHF.